Listed below are T cell receptor beta chains from one sample, sequenced in a study of blood T cell repertoires in COVID-19. The table came from immunoSEQ multiplex PCR; TCRdb's copy has only in-frame clones and leaves some out. Here the sample spans 150,000 or so clones, 87% being singletons. Sequencing input: PBMCs or T cells enriched from blood (not recorded which). Source of these receptors: a woman aged 35 to 49 who had been exposed to COVID-19. CDR3s include the opening cysteine and the closing phenylalanine or tryptophan. The order of the fields is V gene, D gene, J gene, clone size, CDR3 DNA, CDR3 protein. D genes are given only for firm matches. Size tells how often a clone was seen (once, few, many) or the class of an expanded clone, and some rows leave it out.

>TRBV14|.|TRBJ1-1|.
TGTGCCAGCAGCCCTGGGACACGGACTGAAGCTTTCTTT
CASSPGTRTEAFF
>TRBV7-2|.|TRBJ1-5|few
TGTGCCAGCAGCCCCGGGCGGGAAGGCAATCAGCCCCAGCATTTT
CASSPGREGNQPQHF
>TRBV2|.|TRBJ1-4|.
TGTGCCAGCAGTGAATCCCCGACTTCGGTGTTTAATGAAAAACTGTTTTTT
CASSESPTSVFNEKLFF
>TRBV10-3|TRBD2|TRBJ2-6|once
TGTGCCATCACATATCGGTCCCTATTACGGGAGGGCCTCCCTGGGGCCAACGTCCTGACTTTC
CAITYRSLLREGLPGANVLTF
>TRBV4-3|.|TRBJ1-1|.
TGCGCCAGCAGCCACGGAACAGCAAACACTGAAGCTTTCTTT
CASSHGTANTEAFF
>TRBV19|.|TRBJ1-5|.
TGTGCCAGTAGTATGGTTGAGGGCGGCAATCAGCCCCAGCATTTT
CASSMVEGGNQPQHF
>TRBV7-2|TRBD1|TRBJ2-3|once
TGTGCCAGCAGCGAGAACAGGGGACCAGATACGCAGTATTTT
CASSENRGPDTQYF
>TRBV19|TRBD1|TRBJ1-2|.
TGTGCCAGTAGTATTCGGGACAGGGGGCTCGCTAACTATGGCTACACCTTC
CASSIRDRGLANYGYTF
>TRBV18|.|TRBJ1-1|.
TGTGCCAGCTCACCAACTCCATATTGGGGAGGGCGGAACACTGAAGCTTTCTTT
CASSPTPYWGGRNTEAFF
>TRBV29-1|TRBD1|TRBJ2-6|.
TGCAGCGTAGACCGGGACAGGGGCCCTGGGGCCAACGTCCTGACTTTC
CSVDRDRGPGANVLTF
>TRBV28|.|TRBJ2-7|.
TGTGCCAGCAGCCTTAGCAGATACGAGCAGTACTTC
CASSLSRYEQYF
>TRBV25-1|.|TRBJ2-5|.
TGTGCCAGCAGCACAAAAAGGGAGGTTTTAGAGACCCAGTACTTC
CASSTKREVLETQYF
>TRBV9|.|TRBJ1-2|.
TGTGCCAGCAGCGCCGGGACACTGACTAACTATGGCTACACCTTC
CASSAGTLTNYGYTF
>TRBV5-1|.|TRBJ1-4|few
TGCGCCAGCAGCTTCGGGTGGAGTAATGAAAAACTGTTTTTT
CASSFGWSNEKLFF
>TRBV7-8|TRBD1|TRBJ2-1|.
TGTGCCAGCAGCATGCCGCGACAGGGGGCGCTCAATGAGCAGTTCTTC
CASSMPRQGALNEQFF
>TRBV25-1|TRBD2|TRBJ2-2|.
TGTGCCAGCAGTGCGAGCGGGAGGAACACCGGGGAGCTGTTTTTT
CASSASGRNTGELFF
>TRBV5-1|.|TRBJ2-3|once
TGCGCCAGCAGCGATAAATCCGGGACACCCACAGATACGCAGTATTTT
CASSDKSGTPTDTQYF
>TRBV5-5|TRBD1|TRBJ2-7|.
TGTGCCAGCGAGCGACAGGGGGGGTACGAGCAGTACTTC
CASERQGGYEQYF
>TRBV3-1/TRBV3-2|.|TRBJ2-3|.
TGTGCCAGCAGCCAATCGGGACTTTCCACAGATACGCAGTATTTT
CASSQSGLSTDTQYF
>TRBV7-9|TRBD1|TRBJ1-2|.
TGTGCCAGCAGCTTGGCAGGGGGCACAGATGGCTACACCTTC
CASSLAGGTDGYTF
>TRBV27|.|TRBJ1-1|.
TGTGCCAGCAGTTCCTCGGGATTAGGAGCTTTCTTT
CASSSSGLGAFF
>TRBV29-1|TRBD1|TRBJ1-1|once
TGCAGCGTTGTCGACAGGGGGGAAGCTTTCTTT
CSVVDRGEAFF
>TRBV5-4|TRBD1|TRBJ2-3|.
TGTGCCAGCAGCGGAATGACAGGGGCTAGCACAGATACGCAGTATTTT
CASSGMTGASTDTQYF
>TRBV14|.|TRBJ1-1|.
TGTGCCAGCAGCCAAGTTATTCGGGATACTGAAGCTTTCTTT
CASSQVIRDTEAFF
>TRBV5-1|.|TRBJ2-1|.
TGCGCCAGCAGCTCCTCCCCTGTGTACAATGAGCAGTTCTTC
CASSSSPVYNEQFF
>TRBV18|TRBD1|TRBJ2-5|.
TGTGCCAGCTCACTATTGCGGACAGGACGAGAGACCCAGTACTTC
CASSLLRTGRETQYF
>TRBV5-1|.|TRBJ2-1|.
TGCGCCAGCAGCTTACCCGGGTTCCACAATGAGCAGTTCTTC
CASSLPGFHNEQFF
>TRBV5-6|.|TRBJ1-2|.
TGTGCCAGCAGCTTGCCAGAGGCTAGGAACTACACCTTC
CASSLPEARNYTF
>TRBV5-1|TRBD1|TRBJ1-1|.
TGCGCCAGCAGCTTGGGGGCAGGGGGCGGGGTGAACACTGAAGCTTTCTTT
CASSLGAGGGVNTEAFF
>TRBV4-1|.|TRBJ1-2|.
TGCGCCAGCAGCCAAGATGCGGCCCTCTATGGCTACACCTTC
CASSQDAALYGYTF